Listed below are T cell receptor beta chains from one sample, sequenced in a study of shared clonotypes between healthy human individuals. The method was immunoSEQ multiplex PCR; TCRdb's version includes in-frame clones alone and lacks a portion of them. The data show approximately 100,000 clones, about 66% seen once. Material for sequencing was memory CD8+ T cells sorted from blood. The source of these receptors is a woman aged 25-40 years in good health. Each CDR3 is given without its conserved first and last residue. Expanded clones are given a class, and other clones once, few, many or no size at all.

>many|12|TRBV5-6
ASSPKDYRGEQF
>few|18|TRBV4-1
ASSRHDSKRGRGGQETQY
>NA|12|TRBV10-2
ASTRLGGNGEQY
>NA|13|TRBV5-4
ASSLVVTGITEAF
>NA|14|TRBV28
ASSEAGTLVTDTQY
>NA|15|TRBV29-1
SAGRDSQPTGANVLT
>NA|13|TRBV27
ASSTLGPGANVLT
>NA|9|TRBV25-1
ASSAGYGYT
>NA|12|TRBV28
ASSSPRPRYEQY
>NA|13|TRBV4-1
ASSQDPLPTDTQY
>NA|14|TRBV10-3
AIRGSAGGPVNEQF
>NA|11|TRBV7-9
ASSLDRGRRQY
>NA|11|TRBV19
ASSRSIYNEQF
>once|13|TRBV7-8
ASSVYRDMNTEAF
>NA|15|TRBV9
ASSAPIGREGNNEQF
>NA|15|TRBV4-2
ASSQDSAGVSQETQY
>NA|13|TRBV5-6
ASFRRDRLFYEQY
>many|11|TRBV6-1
ASIYGENQPQH
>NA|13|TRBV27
ASRAGTESFGELF
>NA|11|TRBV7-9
ASSYKDVYEQY
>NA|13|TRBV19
ASRPTGTSTDTQY
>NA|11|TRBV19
ASSRTENEKLF
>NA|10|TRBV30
AWRGETYEQY
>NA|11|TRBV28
ASSFRVYNEQF
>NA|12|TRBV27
ASSSGNSYNEQF
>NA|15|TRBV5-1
ASSLTSGRASRNEQF
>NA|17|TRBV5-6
ASSSPAGETGEWYNEQF
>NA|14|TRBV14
ASSQGRGTYRAEQY
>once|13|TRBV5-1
ASSLIWGQSYEQY
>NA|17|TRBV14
ASSQDLYFWPVRWETQY
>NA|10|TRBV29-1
SVSRGAYGYT
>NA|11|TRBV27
ASSFRGWYEQY